This TCR beta chain was sequenced for a study of vaccination and CD4 T cells after COVID-19. At the level of the study: Drawing of post-COVID samples took place a median about 97 days after diagnosis (range 35 to 161).

The Oncomine TCR Beta short-read assay was applied to DNA of cultured CD4+ T cells. Someone extracted genomic DNA from cultured CD4+ T cells. TCRdb passed the PCR reads through MiXCR, listing each CDR3 protein once. The data show around 10,000 distinct CDR3 sequences, over 65% seen once. V was shortened by 4 bases and J by 0 bases, with 10 bases between the two germline ends. Germline-derived CDR1 and CDR2 are MNHEY and SVGEGT. The CDR3 extends over 15 amino acids. Treatment denoted: roughly 10-day PBMC culture with coronavirus spike peptide pools or control peptides (ViraFEST assay). ViraFEST enlarged antigen-specific T cell populations with peptide pools and afterwards sequenced TCRs. Cultures of PBMCs, 1.5 million to 2 million per well, were set up with around 10 IU/ml IL-2 and about 9.7 ug/ml peptide pools. This clonotype was seen a handful of times. The target antigen is unknown.

The rearrangement uses TRBV6-2 or TRBV6-3 and TRBJ1-3; no reliable D call. The source of this sequence is a human donor who had recovered from COVID-19. Sequencing was done on a sample of CD4+ T cells from blood, cultured in vitro. CDR3 DNA: TGTGCCAGCAGTTCCTACGGCAGCTCTGGAAACACCATATATTTT. Translation gives CASSSYGSSGNTIYF.